The present T cell receptor (beta chain) was sequenced within a study of identical twins. Healthy Caucasians made up all donors. A universal primer site was incorporated via template switching, and the cDNA contained unique molecular identifiers. TCRdb reprocessed the 5' RACE reads with MiXCR, giving one entry per CDR3 protein. Seen here are 1.5 million to 2 million distinct CDR3 sequences, around 33% observed once, and the top ten hold around 0.25%. This clonotype turned up a few times. From germline, CDR1 is DFQATT and CDR2 SNEGSKA (reference sequence). V shed 0 bases and J 3 bases; nucleotides not matched to a gene: 7. CDR3 length: 15 amino acids.

The receptor was derived from a newborn girl in good health. Sequenced: cord blood. V gene TRBV20-1 combines with J gene TRBJ2-7; 8 bases align to TRBD2. The CDR3 loop reads CSARDPASGFYEQYF. The CDR3 DNA reads TGCAGTGCTAGAGATCCGGCTAGCGGGTTCTACGAGCAGTACTTC.